The clone carrying this T cell receptor (beta chain) was picked up a small number of times. Its specificity is not known. The sample belongs to a study of T-cell memory formation after mild COVID-19. Study-level findings and limits: A second wave expanding day 15 to 37 was CD4+-biased; contracting clones were balanced. The pre-infection memory compartment contained some responding clones, suggesting cross-reactive memory joined. Clones that contracted clustered mainly in CM and EM if CD4+ and in EMRA if CD8+.

The V and J ends lost 5 bases and 6 bases, in that order; junction bases with no gene match: 7. The CDR3 has 14 amino acids. TCRdb re-called the 5' RACE reads with MiXCR, one entry per CDR3 protein. The sample lists some 270,000 distinct CDR3 sequences; over 15% were seen once. This TCR came from an adult woman who had mild COVID-19 (a few samples of this study predate the infection). Cell type and time point are not known. The rearrangement links TRBV12-3 or TRBV12-4 to TRBJ2-1, with 7 bases lining up with TRBD2. Material for sequencing was PBMCs or a T cell subset sorted from them (not recorded which). CDR3: CASSPLAGVNEQFF. The DNA for the CDR3 is TGTGCCAGCAGTCCCCTGGCGGGGGTCAATGAGCAGTTCTTC.